Listed here are 17 T cell receptor beta chains from one sample, sequenced in a study of blood T cell repertoires in COVID-19. The table came from immunoSEQ multiplex PCR; TCRdb's copy has only in-frame clones and leaves some out. Of around 130,000 clones listed, less than 85% are singletons. Sequenced input: peripheral blood. The receptors come from a woman of 80 years or more with acute or convalescent COVID-19.

This clone was recorded a few times. The J gene is TRBJ2-7, the V gene TRBV5-1, with 7 nucleotides matching TRBD2. CDR1 and CDR2 from the germline V gene are SGHRS and YFSETQ. V shed 1 base, J shed 3 bases, and the junction held 1 base outside the gene matches. This CDR3 is 13 amino acids long. The CDR3: CASSLRGVYEQYF. CDR3 nucleotide sequence: TGCGCCAGCAGCTTGCGGGGGGTCTACGAGCAGTACTTC.

Note on this clone: At one end the junction does not follow the germline gene, possibly because of a read error. This chain links TRBV18 with TRBJ2-6; no reliable D call. The CDR3 runs 15 residues. From germline, CDR1 is KGHSH and CDR2 LQKENI. This chain's CDR3 is CASSPQPSVANVLTF. The CDR3 DNA follows: TGTGCCAGCTCACCACAGCCTTCTGTGGCCAACGTCCTGACTTTC.

The gene calls are TRBV6-5 and TRBJ1-2; 7 nucleotides line up with TRBD1. The CDR3 spans 14 residues. The V segment lost 2 bases and the J segment 8 bases; nucleotides outside the gene matches: 8. From germline, CDR1 is MNHEY and CDR2 SVGAGI. In DNA, the CDR3 is TGTGCCAGCAGTTACGCTACAGGGGCCGGAGGCTACACCTTC. It specifies CASSYATGAGGYTF.

This sequence joins TRBV19 and TRBJ1-1; D might be TRBD1 (5 bases). This CDR3 has 15 residues. CDR1 and CDR2 (germline): LNHDA, SQIVND (reference sequence). Trimming removed 1 base from V and 1 base from J, with 10 bases in between. Written as DNA, the CDR3 is TGTGCCAGTAGTATAGGTAGGGGCAGGAACACTGAAGCTTTCTTT. Encoded protein: CASSIGRGRNTEAFF. Filled out from reference TRBV19 and TRBJ1-1, the complete variable domain reads DGGITQSPKYLFRKEGQNVTLSCEQNLNHDAMYWYRQDPGQGLRLIYYSQIVNDFQKGDIAEGYSVSREKKESFPLTVTSAQKNPTAFYLCASSIGRGRNTEAFFGQGTRLTVV.

V is TRBV4-1 and J is TRBJ2-5; D call uncertain. Per germline, CDR1 MGHRA and CDR2 YSYEKL. This CDR3 is 13 amino acids long. The V and J ends lost 4 bases and 5 bases respectively, with 11 bases between them. CDR3 loop: CASSRSTRETQYF. CDR3 DNA: TGCGCCAGCAGCCGGTCGACACGGGAGACCCAGTACTTC.

The chain joins TRBV2 to TRBJ1-5; D remains unclear. Germline V gene lookup returns CDR1 SNHLY and CDR2 FYNNEI. The V end was cut by 2 bases, the J end by 4 bases, with 9 bases between. The CDR3 loop spans 14 amino acids. The CDR3 nucleotides read TGTGCCAGCAGTGAATGGAGGAATAATCAGCCCCAGCATTTT. Translation gives CASSEWRNNQPQHF. Full variable domain (rest looked up from reference TRBV2 and TRBJ1-5): EPEVTQTPSHQVTQMGQEVILRCVPISNHLYFYWYRQILGQKVEFLVSFYNNEISEKSEIFDDQFSVERPDGSNFTLKIRSTKLEDSAMYFCASSEWRNNQPQHFGDGTRLSIL.

V usage is TRBV7-2 and J usage is TRBJ1-5, with a tentative D call TRBD1 (6 bases). The germline CDR1 and CDR2 sequences are SGHTA and FQGNSA. Trimming took off 5 bases at V and 1 base at J, with 9 bases between the two ends. The CDR3 is 14 amino acids. The CDR3 bases are TGTGCCAGCAGCCTTACAGGGAGCAATCAGCCCCAGCATTTT. As protein: CASSLTGSNQPQHF. The whole variable domain, remainder taken from reference TRBV7-2 and TRBJ1-5, is GAGVSQSPSNKVTEKGKDVELRCDPISGHTALYWYRQSLGQGLEFLIYFQGNSAPDKSGLPSDRFSAERTGGSVSTLTIQRTQQEDSAVYLCASSLTGSNQPQHFGDGTRLSIL.

The chain joins TRBV19 to TRBJ1-2, with 7 bases aligning to TRBD1. Germline values: CDR1 LNHDA, CDR2 SQIVND (reference sequence). V shed 6 bases, J shed 7 bases, and the junction held 8 bases outside the gene matches. This CDR3 is built from 13 residues. This CDR3 is CASSPTGRGGYTF. The DNA of the CDR3 is TGTGCCAGTAGCCCGACAGGGAGAGGTGGCTACACCTTC.

The chain is built from TRBV18 and TRBJ2-7; 8 bases align to TRBD1. Germline values: CDR1 KGHSH, CDR2 LQKENI. CDR3 size: 14 residues. V lost 5 bases, J lost 4 bases, and 7 bases stayed unmatched. This CDR3 is CASSDHRGAYEQYF. DNA of the CDR3: TGTGCCAGCTCAGACCACAGGGGGGCGTACGAGCAGTACTTC.

The J gene is TRBJ2-1, the V gene TRBV9; tentatively, D is TRBD1 (5 bases). Trimming took 0 bases from V and 6 from J, leaving 10 bases between them. The CDR3 is 14 amino acids. Germline V gives CDR1 SGDLS, CDR2 YYNGEE. The CDR3: CASSVGQGFNEQFF. CDR3 DNA: TGTGCCAGCAGCGTAGGGCAGGGTTTCAATGAGCAGTTCTTC.

The chain has TRBV27 and TRBJ1-2; 7 bases line up with TRBD1. This CDR3 region has 14 residues. The germline V gene has CDR1 MNHEY and CDR2 SMNVEV (reference sequence). Trimming cost V 4 bases and J 5 bases; bases outside gene matches: 7. The CDR3: CASSSHLTGYGYTF. In DNA, the CDR3 is TGTGCCAGCAGTTCCCATTTGACAGGGTATGGCTACACCTTC.

In its sample, this clone was seen a few times. The chain employs TRBV7-9 and TRBJ2-7; TRBD2 matches at 7 bases. Germline V gene lookup returns CDR1 SEHNR and CDR2 FQNEAQ (reference sequence). The CDR3 loop spans 14 amino acids. V trimming: 5 bases; J trimming: 7 bases; junction bases outside the gene matches: 11. This CDR3 reads CASSPRGGAGEQYF. The CDR3 bases are TGTGCCAGCAGCCCCCGGGGAGGGGCCGGGGAGCAGTACTTC.

This chain joins TRBV27 and TRBJ2-2; D might be TRBD1 (5 bases). The V and J ends lost 5 bases and 8 bases respectively, with 21 bases between them. Germline V gene sequence: CDR1 MNHEY, CDR2 SMNVEV (reference sequence). The CDR3 is made up of 16 amino acids. CDR3 residues: CASSPKARVNRGELFF. DNA of the CDR3: TGTGCCAGCAGTCCTAAGGCCAGGGTAAACCGAGGGGAGCTGTTTTTT.

In DNA form, the CDR3 reads TGTGCCAGCAGCTCCCGGGACTCTTCCTCCTATAATTCACCCCTCCACTTT. Encoded protein: CASSSRDSSSYNSPLHF. V is TRBV7-9 and J is TRBJ1-6; tentatively, D is TRBD1 (5 bases). The CDR3 runs to 17 residues. Germline V gives CDR1 SEHNR, CDR2 FQNEAQ (reference sequence). V lost 4 bases and J 0 bases, leaving 13 bases between the germline ends.

The V call is TRBV19, the J call TRBJ2-7; 7 bases match TRBD2. CDR3 size: 15 residues. V gave up 5 bases and J gave up 4 bases; unmatched junction bases: 11. In germline, CDR1 is LNHDA, CDR2 SQIVND (reference sequence). This CDR3 is CASSLASGGGYEQYF. The CDR3 region has the DNA TGTGCCAGTAGTCTCGCTAGCGGTGGCGGGTACGAGCAGTACTTC. Full variable domain (outside the CDR3, taken from reference TRBV19 and TRBJ2-7): DGGITQSPKYLFRKEGQNVTLSCEQNLNHDAMYWYRQDPGQGLRLIYYSQIVNDFQKGDIAEGYSVSREKKESFPLTVTSAQKNPTAFYLCASSLASGGGYEQYFGPGTRLTVT.

The chain is built from TRBV2 and TRBJ2-7; TRBD1 is a possible D gene (6 bases). Germline V lookup: CDR1 SNHLY, CDR2 FYNNEI. This CDR3 contains 11 residues. V was pared by 5 bases and J by 13 bases, with 15 bases between. In nucleotides, the CDR3 is TGTGCCAGCAGTCTCCGACAGGCCCCTTACTTC. This sequence encodes CASSLRQAPYF.

The chain combines TRBV5-5 with TRBJ1-1; D gene unclear. The CDR3 totals 12 residues. V was trimmed by 1 base and J by 7 bases, leaving 8 bases between them. Germline loops: CDR1 SGHKS, CDR2 YYEKEE (reference sequence). The CDR3: CASSLSSHEAFF. The CDR3 region has the DNA TGTGCCAGCAGCTTGAGTAGCCATGAAGCTTTCTTT.